These 23 T cell receptor beta chains originate from one sample sequenced in a study of blood T cell repertoires in COVID-19. Libraries were prepared by immunoSEQ multiplex PCR; TCRdb keeps only in-frame clonotypes and omits some of them. Among 250,000 or so clones listed, approximately 89% were seen once. Sequencing used PBMCs or T cells enriched from blood (not recorded which). The receptors originated from a woman aged 40-49 years with acute COVID-19.

This clone appeared a few times. CDR3 nucleotide sequence: TGTGCCAGTAGTATCAGGGTCCGAGGTTCACCCCTCCACTTT. The encoded protein is CASSIRVRGSPLHF. The chain has TRBV19 and TRBJ1-6; the D gene is possibly TRBD1 (5 bases). Germline V gives CDR1 LNHDA, CDR2 SQIVND (reference sequence). Trimming took off 3 bases at V and 9 bases at J, with 12 bases between the two ends. The CDR3 runs 14 residues.

The chain has TRBV5-8 and TRBJ2-2, with a possible D match to TRBD1 (5 bases). V was pared by 5 bases and J by 1 base, with 9 bases between. CDR3 length: 14 amino acids. Germline V CDR1 and CDR2: SGHTS, YDEGEE. CDR3 sequence: CASRQAWNTGELFF. CDR3 nucleotides: TGTGCCAGCAGACAGGCGTGGAACACCGGGGAGCTGTTTTTT.

The chain is built from TRBV29-1 and TRBJ2-3; no clear D gene. Trimming shortened V by 3 bases and J by 2 bases, and 6 bases separated the two germline ends. Germline CDR1 is SQVTM and CDR2 is ANQGSEA. This CDR3 has 12 amino acids. The CDR3 nucleotides read TGCAGCGTTGAGGCGGACACAGATACGCAGTATTTT. As protein: CSVEADTDTQYF.

This clone was detected only once. This chain connects TRBV5-4 to TRBJ1-5, with D possibly matching TRBD1 (5 bases). The germline CDR1 and CDR2 sequences are SGHNT and YYREEE (reference sequence). V was shortened by 0 bases and J by 3 bases, with 10 bases between the two germline ends. This CDR3 spans 15 amino acids. CDR3 region: CASSLGRGFNQPQHF. DNA of the CDR3: TGTGCCAGCAGCTTGGGAAGGGGATTCAATCAGCCCCAGCATTTT.

This chain links TRBV7-2 with TRBJ2-7, with 7 bases aligning to TRBD2. Germline V gene lookup returns CDR1 SGHTA and CDR2 FQGNSA. V lost 1 base to trimming and J lost 2 bases; unmatched junction nucleotides: 2. CDR3 length equals 14 residues. The chain's CDR3 is CASSLEGGPYEQYV. The CDR3 DNA follows: TGTGCCAGCAGCTTAGAGGGAGGGCCCTACGAGCAGTACGTC.

The J gene is TRBJ2-1, the V gene TRBV11-3; 7 positions match TRBD2. This CDR3 spans 15 amino acids. Germline lookup yields CDR1 SGHNT and CDR2 YENEEA. V was clipped by 5 bases and J by 4 bases; unmatched bases: 8. CDR3: CASSPWEGFYNEQFF. As DNA, the CDR3 is TGTGCCAGCAGCCCTTGGGAGGGATTTTACAATGAGCAGTTCTTC. The full variable domain, rest sourced from reference TRBV11-3 and TRBJ2-1, is EAGVVQSPRYKIIEKKQPVAFWCNPISGHNTLYWYLQNLGQGPELLIRYENEEAVDDSQLPKDRFSAERLKGVDSTLKIQPAELGDSAVYLCASSPWEGFYNEQFFGPGTRLTVL.

This chain joins TRBV12-5 and TRBJ2-1, with 9 nucleotides matching TRBD2. The germline V gene has CDR1 LGHNT and CDR2 FRNRAP. CDR3 size: 16 residues. The J segment lost 6 bases and the V segment lost 4 bases, leaving 10 bases of the junction unmatched. The CDR3 loop reads CASGSTGTSSVNEQFF. DNA of the CDR3: TGTGCTAGTGGTTCCACCGGGACTAGCTCCGTCAATGAGCAGTTCTTC.

The CDR3 loop is CASSRPGTQGYGYTF. The CDR3 DNA is TGTGCCAGCAGCCGACCCGGGACACAGGGCTATGGCTACACCTTC. The chain links TRBV5-5 to TRBJ1-2, with a weak D call TRBD1 (6 bases). There are 15 residues in the CDR3. Germline CDR1 SGHKS, CDR2 YYEKEE (reference sequence). Trimming shortened V by 4 bases and J by 4 bases, and 17 bases separated the two germline ends.

V is TRBV21-1 and J is TRBJ1-5; the table calls TRBD1, which could not be checked here. TRBV21-1 is reported as a pseudogene. The CDR3 is 17 amino acids. For the CDR3, the DNA is TGTGCCAGCAGCAAGGTGCGACAGCTCGGTAGCAGGCAGCCCCAGCATTTT. Protein: CASSKVRQLGSRQPQHF.

CDR3: CASSLVGGLAATGELFF. The CDR3 bases are TGCGCCAGCAGCTTGGTAGGCGGCCTAGCTGCGACCGGGGAGCTGTTTTTT. The chain joins TRBV5-1 to TRBJ2-2; a weak D match, TRBD2 (5 bases). CDR1 and CDR2 (germline): SGHRS, YFSETQ. CDR3 length: 17 residues. V was clipped by 0 bases and J by 5 bases, with 17 bases between them.

The chain employs TRBV6-6 and TRBJ2-5; 10 positions match TRBD2. V shed 2 bases and J 3 bases; nucleotides not matched to a gene: 6. Germline assignment: CDR1 MNHNY and CDR2 SVGAGI (reference sequence). This CDR3 comprises 16 residues. CDR3 DNA sequence: TGTGCCAGCAGTTACGAGCGGGGGGGGAGTAAAGAGACCCAGTACTTC. Amino acid sequence: CASSYERGGSKETQYF.

CDR3 in amino acids: CASSLGTSGGETQYF. The CDR3 coding sequence is TGTGCCAGCAGTCTCGGGACATCAGGGGGAGAGACCCAGTACTTC. The chain has TRBV7-9 and TRBJ2-5; TRBD1 matches at 7 bases. The ends lost 6 bases at V and 4 bases at J; junction bases unmatched: 11. Germline lookup yields CDR1 SEHNR and CDR2 FQNEAQ (reference sequence). The CDR3 spans 15 residues.

The rearrangement joins TRBV4-3 to TRBJ2-6; D is possibly TRBD1 (5 bases). Trimming removed 4 bases from V and 0 bases from J, with 16 bases in between. Looked up from germline, CDR1 is LGHNA and CDR2 is YSLEER. There are 18 residues in the CDR3. CDR3 sequence (DNA): TGCGCCAGCAGCCGACAGTCCTCGACCGTCTCTGGGGCCAACGTCCTGACTTTC. Translation: CASSRQSSTVSGANVLTF.

The genes are TRBV7-2 and TRBJ2-3, with D perhaps TRBD1 (7 bases). CDR1 and CDR2 from the germline V gene are SGHTA and FQGNSA. Trimming pared 5 bases from V and 4 bases from J, leaving 16 bases between. The CDR3 is made up of 15 amino acids. For the CDR3, the DNA is TGTGCCAGCAGCCCCCATCAGGGGGGCGCAGATACGCAGTATTTT. This encodes CASSPHQGGADTQYF.

The rearrangement uses TRBV6-4 and TRBJ2-2; TRBD2 is a possible D gene (5 bases). The ends were cut back, 2 bases at V and 5 bases at J, with 9 bases in the middle. Germline V gives CDR1 MRHNA, CDR2 SNTAGT. The length of the CDR3 is 14 residues. CDR3 residues: CASSDNGDTGELFF. The CDR3 DNA is TGTGCCAGCAGTGACAACGGGGATACCGGGGAGCTGTTTTTT.

The V and J genes are TRBV3-1 (or the pseudogene TRBV3-2) and TRBJ2-5, with D maybe TRBD2 (5 bases). V lost 0 bases and J 5 bases, leaving 10 bases between the germline ends. CDR1 and CDR2 from the germline V gene are LGHDT and YNNKEL (reference sequence). CDR3 length equals 14 residues. This CDR3 reads CASSQEARGETQYF. CDR3 coding DNA: TGTGCCAGCAGCCAAGAAGCCCGAGGGGAGACCCAGTACTTC.

The genes are TRBV5-1 and TRBJ2-7; TRBD2 is a possible D gene (7 bases). CDR3 length equals 13 residues. The V end lost 3 bases, the J end lost 4 bases, and 11 bases lay between the germline ends. Germline loops: CDR1 SGHRS, CDR2 YFSETQ. CDR3 in DNA: TGCGCCAGCAGCTGGGGGGGCAATTACGAGCAGTACTTC. Protein sequence: CASSWGGNYEQYF. Full variable domain (rest looked up from reference TRBV5-1 and TRBJ2-7): KAGVTQTPRYLIKTRGQQVTLSCSPISGHRSVSWYQQTPGQGLQFLFEYFSETQRNKGNFPGRFSGRQFSNSRSEMNVSTLELGDSALYLCASSWGGNYEQYFGPGTRLTVT.

The chain couples TRBV5-1 to TRBJ2-1; D ambiguous. There are 14 residues in the CDR3. V was pared by 0 bases and J by 1 base, with 5 bases between. CDR1 is SGHRS, CDR2 YFSETQ, per germline. CDR3 protein: CASSLAGSYNEQFF. CDR3 DNA sequence: TGCGCCAGCAGCTTGGCCGGTTCCTACAATGAGCAGTTCTTC. Full variable domain (rest looked up from reference TRBV5-1 and TRBJ2-1): KAGVTQTPRYLIKTRGQQVTLSCSPISGHRSVSWYQQTPGQGLQFLFEYFSETQRNKGNFPGRFSGRQFSNSRSEMNVSTLELGDSALYLCASSLAGSYNEQFFGPGTRLTVL.

The chain joins TRBV6-9 to TRBJ2-7; D is perhaps TRBD1 (6 bases). Looked up from germline, CDR1 is MNHGY and CDR2 is SVAAGI. The CDR3 is 16 residues long. V was trimmed by 0 bases and J by 5 bases, leaving 17 bases between them. The chain's CDR3 is CASSYSGAQDCDEQYV. CDR3 sequence (DNA): TGTGCCAGCAGTTATTCGGGGGCTCAGGATTGCGACGAGCAGTACGTC.

The chain couples TRBV7-9 to TRBJ2-7; 9 bases align to TRBD1. V gave up 3 bases and J gave up 0 bases; unmatched junction bases: 6. Germline assignment: CDR1 SEHNR and CDR2 FQNEAQ (reference sequence). This CDR3 is 16 amino acids long. DNA for the CDR3: TGTGCCAGCAGCTTTCCTACAGGGGGCATCTCCTACGAGCAGTACTTC. This encodes CASSFPTGGISYEQYF.

The V and J genes are TRBV7-2 and TRBJ2-2, with 10 nucleotides matching TRBD2. The CDR3 extends over 15 amino acids. The V segment lost 4 bases and the J segment 6 bases; nucleotides outside the gene matches: 5. Looked up from germline, CDR1 is SGHTA and CDR2 is FQGNSA. Written as DNA, the CDR3 is TGTGCCAGCAGCTCCGTAAGCGGGGGGGCCGGGGAGCTGTTTTTT. This translates into CASSSVSGGAGELFF.

The chain has TRBV2 and TRBJ2-2, with TRBD1 identical over 7 bases. Germline V lookup: CDR1 SNHLY, CDR2 FYNNEI. The length of the CDR3 is 15 residues. With V trimmed by 6 bases and J by 6 bases, 10 bases remained unmatched. The CDR3 DNA reads TGTGCCAGCAGCGAACAGGGGATCAGCTCCGGGGAGCTGTTTTTT. Amino acids: CASSEQGISSGELFF. The full variable domain, rest sourced from reference TRBV2 and TRBJ2-2, is EPEVTQTPSHQVTQMGQEVILRCVPISNHLYFYWYRQILGQKVEFLVSFYNNEISEKSEIFDDQFSVERPDGSNFTLKIRSTKLEDSAMYFCASSEQGISSGELFFGEGSRLTVL.

The chain combines TRBV7-2 with TRBJ1-4; possible D gene TRBD1, 6 bases. CDR3 length equals 13 residues. Trimming left V 0 bases short and J 14 bases short, with 13 bases between. Looked up from germline, CDR1 is SGHTA and CDR2 is FQGNSA. The CDR3 is CASSLALGGYLFF. The CDR3 bases are TGTGCCAGCAGCTTAGCATTAGGGGGTTACCTGTTTTTT.